This T cell receptor (beta chain) came from a study of blood T cell repertoires in COVID-19. CDR3 length: 15 amino acids. CDR1 MDHEN and CDR2 SYDVKM come from the germline V gene. Deletions cut 4 bases from V and 7 bases from J, with 17 bases between. Enrolled during active infection, Seattle patients were then followed longitudinally. Data came from immunoSEQ multiplex PCR; TCRdb stores just in-frame clones and leaves some out. The table has more than 200,000 clones, roughly 86% seen once. The clonotype was recovered from a woman aged 55-70 years with COVID-19, enrolled during active disease. This chain connects TRBV28 to TRBJ2-1, with a weak D call TRBD2 (6 bases). The specimen was peripheral blood. The DNA of the CDR3 is TGTGCCAGCAGTTCTCGACTAGGAAGGGGTAATGAGCAGTTCTTC. It translates to CASSSRLGRGNEQFF.